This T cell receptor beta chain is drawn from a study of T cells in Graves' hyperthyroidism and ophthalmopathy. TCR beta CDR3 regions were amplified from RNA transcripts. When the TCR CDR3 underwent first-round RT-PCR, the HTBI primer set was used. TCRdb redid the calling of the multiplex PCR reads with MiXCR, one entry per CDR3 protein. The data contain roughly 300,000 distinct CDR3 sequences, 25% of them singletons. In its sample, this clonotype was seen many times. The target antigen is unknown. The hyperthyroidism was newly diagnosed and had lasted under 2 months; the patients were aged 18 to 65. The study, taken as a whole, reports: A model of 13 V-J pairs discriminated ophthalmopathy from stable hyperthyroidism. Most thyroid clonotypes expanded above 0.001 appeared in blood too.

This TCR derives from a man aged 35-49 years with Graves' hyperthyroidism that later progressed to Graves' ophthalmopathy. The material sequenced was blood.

The CDR3: CSARDSGNTGELFF. CDR3 sequence (DNA): TGCAGTGCCAGGGACAGTGGGAACACCGGGGAGCTGTTTTTT. The chain uses TRBV20-1 and TRBJ2-2, with 7 nucleotides matching TRBD1. Germline-derived CDR1 and CDR2 are DFQATT and SNEGSKA (reference sequence). After removal of 6 bases from V and 1 base from J, the junction contained 5 bases not matched to a gene. The CDR3 contains 14 residues.